This T cell receptor (beta chain) was observed in a study of T cells after posttransplantation cyclophosphamide. Only in-frame clones appear in the TCRdb table, and some are missing; sequencing was by immunoSEQ multiplex PCR. The sample has 12,000 to 15,000 clones, approximately 80% seen once. CDR1 LNHDA and CDR2 SQIVND come from the germline V gene (reference sequence). This CDR3 region has 13 residues. V dropped 9 bases and J dropped 6 bases, with 15 bases sitting between them. The TCR was taken from a man aged 45-65 years. Sequenced input: memory CD4+ T cells sorted from PBMCs. The chain recombines TRBV19 with TRBJ1-5; D is uncertain. This CDR3 is CASSGDRGQPQHF. CDR3 sequence (DNA): TGTGCCAGCTCGGGCGACCGGGGTCAGCCCCAGCATTTT.